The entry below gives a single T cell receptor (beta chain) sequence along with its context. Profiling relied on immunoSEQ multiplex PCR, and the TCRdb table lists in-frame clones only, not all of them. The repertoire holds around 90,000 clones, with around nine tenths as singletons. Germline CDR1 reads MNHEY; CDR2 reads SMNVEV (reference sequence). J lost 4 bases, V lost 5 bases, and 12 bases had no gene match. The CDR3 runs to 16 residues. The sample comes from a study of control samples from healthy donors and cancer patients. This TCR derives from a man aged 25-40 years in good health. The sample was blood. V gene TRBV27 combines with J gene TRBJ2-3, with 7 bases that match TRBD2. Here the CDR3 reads CASSPWGRGSSDTQYF. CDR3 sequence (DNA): TGTGCCAGCAGTCCCTGGGGGAGGGGCTCATCAGATACGCAGTATTTT.